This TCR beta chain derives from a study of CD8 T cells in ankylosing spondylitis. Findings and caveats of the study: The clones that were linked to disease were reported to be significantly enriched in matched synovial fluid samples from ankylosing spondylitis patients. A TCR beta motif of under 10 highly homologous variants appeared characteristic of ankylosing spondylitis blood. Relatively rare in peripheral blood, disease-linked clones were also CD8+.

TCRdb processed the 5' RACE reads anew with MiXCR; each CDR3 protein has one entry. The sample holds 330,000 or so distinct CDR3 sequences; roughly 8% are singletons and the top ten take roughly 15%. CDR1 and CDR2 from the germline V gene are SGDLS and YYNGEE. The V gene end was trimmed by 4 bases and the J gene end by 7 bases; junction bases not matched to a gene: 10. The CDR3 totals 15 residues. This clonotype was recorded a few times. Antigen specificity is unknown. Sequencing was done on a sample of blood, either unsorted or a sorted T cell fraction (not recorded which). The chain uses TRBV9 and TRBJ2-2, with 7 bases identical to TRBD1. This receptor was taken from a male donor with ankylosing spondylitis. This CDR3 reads CASSKTGKSGGELFF. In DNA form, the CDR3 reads TGTGCCAGCAGCAAGACAGGGAAATCGGGCGGGGAGCTGTTTTTT.